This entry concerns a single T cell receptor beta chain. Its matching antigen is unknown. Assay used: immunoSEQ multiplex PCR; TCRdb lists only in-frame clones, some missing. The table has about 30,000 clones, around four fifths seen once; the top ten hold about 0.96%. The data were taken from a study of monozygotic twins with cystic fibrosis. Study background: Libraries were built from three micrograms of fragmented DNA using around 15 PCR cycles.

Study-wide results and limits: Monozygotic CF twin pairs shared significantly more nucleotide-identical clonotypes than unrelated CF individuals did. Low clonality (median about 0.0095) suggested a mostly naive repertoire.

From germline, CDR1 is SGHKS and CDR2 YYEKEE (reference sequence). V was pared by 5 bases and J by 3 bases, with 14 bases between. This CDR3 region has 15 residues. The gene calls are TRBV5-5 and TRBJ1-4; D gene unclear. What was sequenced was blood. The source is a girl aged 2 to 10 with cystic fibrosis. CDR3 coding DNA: TGTGCCAGCAGGTTTGGTATGGGTTCTAATGAAAAACTGTTTTTT. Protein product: CASRFGMGSNEKLFF.